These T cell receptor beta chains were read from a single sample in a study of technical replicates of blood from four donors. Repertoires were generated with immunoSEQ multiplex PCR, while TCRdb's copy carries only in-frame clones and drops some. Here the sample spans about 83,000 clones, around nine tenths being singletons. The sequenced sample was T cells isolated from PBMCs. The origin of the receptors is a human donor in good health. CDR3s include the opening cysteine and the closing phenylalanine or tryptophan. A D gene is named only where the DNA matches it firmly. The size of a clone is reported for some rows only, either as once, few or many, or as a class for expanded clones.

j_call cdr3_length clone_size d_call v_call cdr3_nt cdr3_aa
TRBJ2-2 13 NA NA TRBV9 TGTGCCAGCAGCGTTCAGAACACCGGGGAGCTGTTTTTT CASSVQNTGELFF
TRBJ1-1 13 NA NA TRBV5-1 TGCGCCAGCAGCTTACAGGGGAACACTGAAGCTTTCTTT CASSLQGNTEAFF
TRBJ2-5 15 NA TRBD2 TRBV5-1 TGCGCCAGCAGCTTAGATAGCGGGGATGGGGAGACCCAGTACTTC CASSLDSGDGETQYF
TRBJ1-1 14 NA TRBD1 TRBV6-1 TGTGCCAGCAGTGGGACCAGGGGGTACACTGAAGCTTTCTTT CASSGTRGYTEAFF
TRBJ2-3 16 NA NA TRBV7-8 TGTGCCAGCAGCTTCAGGGCGCTGGTCGAATACGATACGCAGTATTTT CASSFRALVEYDTQYF
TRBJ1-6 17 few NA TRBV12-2 TGTGCAAGTCGCTCCATACCGGGACAAGGTCGAAATTCACCCCTCCACTTT CASRSIPGQGRNSPLHF
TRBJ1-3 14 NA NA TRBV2 TGTGCCAGCAGCGAACAGGGTCGACGAAACACCATATATTTT CASSEQGRRNTIYF
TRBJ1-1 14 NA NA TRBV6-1 TGTGCCAGCAGGAGCCAGGGCTTGGAGACTGAAGCTTTCTTT CASRSQGLETEAFF
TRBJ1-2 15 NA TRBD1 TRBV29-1 TGCAGCGTTGTGGGCAGGGGGTCAACCGACTATGGCTACACCTTC CSVVGRGSTDYGYTF
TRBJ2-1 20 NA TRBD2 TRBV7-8 TGTGCCAGCAGCTTCGAAAGGACTAGCGGGCTCCAGTTGCCCTACAATGAGCAGTTCTTC CASSFERTSGLQLPYNEQFF
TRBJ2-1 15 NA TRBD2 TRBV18 TGTGCCAGCTCACCAACTAGCGGGAGGAACAATGAGCAGTTCTTC CASSPTSGRNNEQFF
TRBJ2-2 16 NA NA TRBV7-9 TGTGCCAGCAGCTTCGACAGGTTCCTGTACACCGGGGAGCTGTTTTTT CASSFDRFLYTGELFF
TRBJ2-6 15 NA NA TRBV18 TGTGCCAGCTCACCGGGCGGGTCCGAGGCCAACGTCCTGACTTTC CASSPGGSEANVLTF
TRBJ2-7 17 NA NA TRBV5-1 TGCGCCAGCAGCTGGGCCCTTGCAGGGGAAGCTGCGTACGAGCAGTACTTC CASSWALAGEAAYEQYF
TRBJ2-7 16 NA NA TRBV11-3 TGTGCCAGCAGCTTGTCTTTCGGGACATCGTCCTACGAGCAGTACTTC CASSLSFGTSSYEQYF
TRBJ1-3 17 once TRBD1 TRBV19 TGTGCCAGTAGTACCGGGACAGGGGGCGCGGTTGGAAACACCATATATTTT CASSTGTGGAVGNTIYF
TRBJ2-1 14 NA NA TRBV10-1 TGCGCCACGGGAAATTTAGGGTCCTACAATGAGCAGTTCTTC CATGNLGSYNEQFF
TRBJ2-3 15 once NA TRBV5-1 TGCGCCAGCAGCTTGGGGGGACTGTACACAGATACGCAGTATTTT CASSLGGLYTDTQYF
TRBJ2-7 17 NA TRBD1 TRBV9 TGTGCCAGCAGCGTAGAGGGCCCCCGGACAGGGGGCGCCGAGCAGTACTTC CASSVEGPRTGGAEQYF
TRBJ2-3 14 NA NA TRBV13 TGTGCCACCTCAGCAGGGACTGCGCTCGATACGCAGTATTTT CATSAGTALDTQYF
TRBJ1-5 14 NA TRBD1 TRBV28 TGTGCCAGCAGCAGGGACAGGGGTAATCAGCCCCAGCATTTT CASSRDRGNQPQHF